These 28 T cell receptor beta chains originate from one sample sequenced in a study of CD8 T cells in Susac syndrome. Random hexamers primed reverse transcription of about 0.45 to 1 ug RNA. TCRdb called the immunoSEQ multiplex PCR reads again in MiXCR, with one record for every CDR3 protein. The sample includes about 100,000 distinct CDR3 sequences, 95% seen only once; the top ten take 0.3%. Sequenced material: CD8+ T cells from PBMCs. The receptor source for this set is a human donor with Susac syndrome.

The V gene is TRBV11-2, the J gene TRBJ2-4; perhaps TRBD1 as D (6 bases). The CDR3 sequence is 19 residues long. In germline, CDR1 is SGHAT, CDR2 FQNNGV. V lost 5 bases and J lost 0, with 23 bases in between. The CDR3 protein is CASSDLSGQPILAKNIQYF. The CDR3 bases are TGTGCCAGCAGCGACCTAAGCGGACAGCCGATTCTAGCCAAAAACATTCAGTACTTC.

The gene calls are TRBV6-1 and TRBJ2-2; 8 positions match TRBD1. V was pared by 2 bases and J by 5 bases, with 7 bases of the junction left unmatched. The CDR3 totals 16 residues. The germline V gene has CDR1 MNHNS and CDR2 SASEGT. The CDR3 loop is CASSETMGQATGELFF. The DNA of the CDR3 is TGTGCCAGCAGTGAAACCATGGGACAGGCGACCGGGGAGCTGTTTTTT.

The chain has TRBV15 and TRBJ2-7, with TRBD1 matching over 12 bases. The ends lost 4 bases at V and 5 bases at J; junction bases unmatched: 3. This CDR3 spans 14 amino acids. From germline, CDR1 is LNHNV and CDR2 YYDKDF (reference sequence). CDR3 DNA: TGTGCCACCAGCACCCGGGACAGGGGGCACGAGCAGTACTTC. It is translated as CATSTRDRGHEQYF.

The chain combines TRBV10-3 with TRBJ2-7; D gene unclear. CDR1 and CDR2 from the germline V gene are ENHRY and SYGVKD. The V and J ends lost 6 bases and 3 bases respectively, with 9 bases between them. The CDR3 is 12 amino acids. CDR3 residues: CAISEEIYEQYF. In DNA form, the CDR3 reads TGTGCCATCAGCGAGGAAATCTACGAGCAGTACTTC.

V usage is TRBV20-1 and J usage is TRBJ2-7, with 7 bases aligning to TRBD1. J gave up 2 bases and V 0 bases, and 4 bases lay outside the gene matches. This CDR3 has 14 residues. Germline V gives CDR1 DFQATT, CDR2 SNEGSKA (reference sequence). In DNA form, the CDR3 reads TGCAGTGCTAGAGATGGGGGACAGACCTACGAGCAGTACTTC. This codes for CSARDGGQTYEQYF.

The chain links TRBV9 to TRBJ2-7, with TRBD2 matching 8 bases. The V and J ends lost 0 bases and 4 bases, in that order; junction bases with no gene match: 3. Germline lookup yields CDR1 SGDLS and CDR2 YYNGEE. The length of the CDR3 is 14 residues. The CDR3 DNA reads as TGTGCCAGCAGCGTAGGTGGCGGGAGGTACGAGCAGTACTTC. Amino acid sequence: CASSVGGGRYEQYF.

The chain employs TRBV4-1 and TRBJ2-3; D not certain. V was trimmed by 3 bases and J by 0 bases, leaving 4 bases between them. Looked up from germline, CDR1 is MGHRA and CDR2 is YSYEKL. This CDR3 has 13 residues. The CDR3 loop is CASSQASTDTQYF. The CDR3 nucleotides are TGCGCCAGCAGCCAGGCGAGCACAGATACGCAGTATTTT.

The chain recombines TRBV2 with TRBJ2-7; TRBD2 might be the D (5 bases). Per germline, CDR1 SNHLY and CDR2 FYNNEI. Trimming left V 7 bases short and J 6 bases short, with 10 bases between. The CDR3 contains 11 residues. The DNA for the CDR3 is TGTGCCAGCATCGGGGAGCCCGAGCAGTACTTC. Its translation: CASIGEPEQYF.

The rearrangement uses TRBV20-1 and TRBJ2-7; D gene ambiguous. This CDR3 has 12 residues. Germline CDR1 and CDR2: DFQATT and SNEGSKA (reference sequence). The CDR3 reads CSGAESSYEQYF. CDR3 sequence (DNA): TGCAGCGGTGCGGAAAGCTCCTACGAGCAGTACTTC.

The rearrangement joins TRBV27 to TRBJ1-1, with 8 nucleotides matching TRBD1. Per germline, CDR1 MNHEY and CDR2 SMNVEV (reference sequence). The CDR3 is made up of 15 amino acids. Trimming cost V 9 bases and J 0 bases; bases outside gene matches: 9. The CDR3 coding sequence is TGTGCCAGTCGGCAGGGGGCCGGGTTGAACACTGAAGCTTTCTTT. Residues: CASRQGAGLNTEAFF.

V gene TRBV7-2 combines with J gene TRBJ2-3; 10 bases fit TRBD1. V was pared by 5 bases and J by 5 bases, with 4 bases of the junction left unmatched. CDR3 length: 14 residues. Germline values: CDR1 SGHTA, CDR2 FQGNSA. The DNA for the CDR3 is TGTGCCAGCAGCCAGACAGGGGGCATAGATACGCAGTATTTT. Translating it yields CASSQTGGIDTQYF.

V and J are TRBV5-1 and TRBJ2-3; TRBD2 matches 7 bases. Germline V gene lookup returns CDR1 SGHRS and CDR2 YFSETQ. V was clipped by 0 bases and J by 2 bases; unmatched bases: 6. The CDR3 sequence is 16 residues long. The CDR3 loop is CASSLVSGANTDTQYF. The CDR3, as DNA: TGCGCCAGCAGCTTGGTAAGCGGGGCCAACACAGATACGCAGTATTTT.

This clonotype was observed a single time. This chain uses TRBV9 with TRBJ1-1; D call uncertain. The CDR3 has 17 amino acids. The germline CDR1 and CDR2 sequences are SGDLS and YYNGEE. V was trimmed by 0 bases and J by 0 bases, leaving 15 bases between them. The CDR3 nucleotides are TGTGCCAGCAGCGTAGATGAGGTCCCCCAAATGAACACTGAAGCTTTCTTT. This translates into CASSVDEVPQMNTEAFF.

The chain uses TRBV9 and TRBJ2-3; no definite D call. Germline V gene sequence: CDR1 SGDLS, CDR2 YYNGEE. The CDR3 has 12 amino acids. V lost 3 bases and J 6 bases, leaving 8 bases between the germline ends. The CDR3 sequence: CASSAYLDTQYF. The CDR3 DNA reads TGTGCCAGCAGCGCGTATCTGGATACGCAGTATTTT. Full variable domain (remainder filled in from reference TRBV9 and TRBJ2-3): DSGVTQTPKHLITATGQRVTLRCSPRSGDLSVYWYQQSLDQGLQFLIQYYNGEERAKGNILERFSAQQFPDLHSELNLSSLELGDSALYFCASSAYLDTQYFGPGTRLTVL.

The chain has TRBV12-5 and TRBJ1-2, with 7 bases matching TRBD1. Per the germline V gene, CDR1 is LGHNT and CDR2 is FRNRAP. The length of the CDR3 is 14 residues. Trimming took 3 bases from V and 0 from J; bases not matched to a gene: 1. This chain's CDR3 is CASGFGTANYGYTF. CDR3 DNA: TGTGCTAGTGGTTTCGGGACAGCTAACTATGGCTACACCTTC.

The V gene is TRBV7-9, the J gene TRBJ2-1; D unclear. The CDR3 is 15 residues long. CDR1 and CDR2 (germline): SEHNR, FQNEAQ (reference sequence). V gave up 8 bases and J gave up 3 bases, with 17 bases separating them. In nucleotides, the CDR3 is TGTGCCAGCGGTGCAGGCCGTAGGAGCTACAATGAGCAGTTCTTC. Encoded protein: CASGAGRRSYNEQFF.

The rearrangement uses TRBV9 and TRBJ2-7, with TRBD1 matching over 9 bases. Per the germline V gene, CDR1 is SGDLS and CDR2 is YYNGEE. Germline trimming cut 3 bases from V and 7 bases from J; bases unmatched to any gene: 8. This CDR3 has 14 residues. CDR3 amino acids: CASSDVRGTGEQYF. The CDR3 DNA reads as TGTGCCAGCAGCGACGTGCGGGGGACAGGGGAGCAGTACTTC.

V gene TRBV18 combines with J gene TRBJ1-6; maybe TRBD1 (6 bases). Trimming stripped 4 bases from V and 8 bases from J, with 12 bases between. Germline V CDR1 and CDR2: KGHSH, LQKENI. This CDR3 has 14 residues. The CDR3 region has the DNA TGTGCCAGCTCACACAGGGAGGGCGATTCACCCCTCCACTTT. The encoded protein is CASSHREGDSPLHF. The whole variable domain, remainder taken from reference TRBV18 and TRBJ1-6, is NAGVMQNPRHLVRRRGQEARLRCSPMKGHSHVYWYRQLPEEGLKFMVYLQKENIIDESGMPKERFSAEFPKEGPSILRIQQVVRGDSAAYFCASSHREGDSPLHFGNGTRLTVT.

The V gene is TRBV28, the J gene TRBJ2-2; 15 bases are shared with TRBD2. Germline CDR1 MDHEN, CDR2 SYDVKM. This CDR3 spans 17 amino acids. V was clipped by 7 bases and J by 5 bases; unmatched bases: 8. In nucleotides, the CDR3 is TGTGCCAGCACCTACCAGGGACTAGCGGGAGGAACCGGGGAGCTGTTTTTT. Translating it yields CASTYQGLAGGTGELFF.

The CDR3 bases are TGTGCCAGCAGTGGGGAGTATTACGGCACCTCTGGAAACACCATATATTTT. It codes for CASSGEYYGTSGNTIYF. The V and J genes are TRBV6-4 and TRBJ1-3; no reliable D call. The CDR3 runs 17 residues. Germline CDR1 MRHNA, CDR2 SNTAGT. Trimming shortened V by 4 bases and J by 0 bases, and 16 bases separated the two germline ends.

Written as DNA, the CDR3 is TGCAGCGTTGAGCTTGGGGCCAGGCGGGAGACCCAGTACTTC. Residues: CSVELGARRETQYF. The gene calls are TRBV29-1 and TRBJ2-5; maybe TRBD1 (5 bases). Looked up from germline, CDR1 is SQVTM and CDR2 is ANQGSEA. The CDR3 loop spans 14 amino acids. The V end was cut by 3 bases, the J end by 5 bases, with 16 bases between. Full variable domain (missing parts from reference TRBV29-1 and TRBJ2-5): SAVISQKPSRDICQRGTSLTIQCQVDSQVTMMFWYRQQPGQSLTLIATANQGSEATYESGFVIDKFPISRPNLTFSTLTVSNMSPEDSSIYLCSVELGARRETQYFGPGTRLLVL.

This chain connects TRBV6-1 to TRBJ1-1; maybe TRBD1 (6 bases). Germline CDR1 and CDR2: MNHNS and SASEGT. Trimming cost V 8 bases and J 9 bases, with 16 bases left between them. This CDR3 has 12 amino acids. The CDR3 DNA is TGTGCCAGCCGACGAGCCGGGACACAAGCTTTCTTT. Translation: CASRRAGTQAFF.

The rearrangement links TRBV29-1 to TRBJ1-4; a weak D match, TRBD1 (5 bases). V lost 2 bases, J lost 2 bases, and 9 bases lay in between. Looked up from germline, CDR1 is SQVTM and CDR2 is ANQGSEA. The CDR3 spans 14 residues. The CDR3 bases are TGCAGCGTTGAAATTCCAGGGACTAATGAAAAACTGTTTTTT. Translated: CSVEIPGTNEKLFF.

The gene calls are TRBV3-1 and TRBJ2-7, with 7 positions matching TRBD1. With 0 bases clipped from V and 7 bases from J, the junction kept 12 bases outside the gene matches. Per the germline V gene, CDR1 is LGHDT and CDR2 is YNNKEL (reference sequence). The CDR3 consists of 16 residues. The chain's CDR3 is CASSQDRVGGFREQYF. The CDR3 nucleotides read TGTGCCAGCAGCCAAGATCGGGTAGGGGGCTTTCGAGAGCAGTACTTC.

The chain uses TRBV29-1 and TRBJ1-2, with D perhaps matching TRBD1 (6 bases). The CDR3 is made up of 13 amino acids. Germline values: CDR1 SQVTM, CDR2 ANQGSEA. Trimming stripped 4 bases from V and 0 bases from J, with 9 bases between. CDR3 loop: CSVADSANYGYTF. The CDR3 bases are TGCAGCGTTGCGGACAGTGCTAACTATGGCTACACCTTC. The entire variable domain, with the rest obtained from reference TRBV29-1 and TRBJ1-2, is as follows: SAVISQKPSRDICQRGTSLTIQCQVDSQVTMMFWYRQQPGQSLTLIATANQGSEATYESGFVIDKFPISRPNLTFSTLTVSNMSPEDSSIYLCSVADSANYGYTFGSGTRLTVV.

CDR3 coding DNA: TGTGCCAGCAGCCCACAGGGGTTCGAGCAGTACTTC. Amino acids: CASSPQGFEQYF. The chain has TRBV2 and TRBJ2-7; 7 bases match TRBD1. This CDR3 is built from 12 residues. The V and J ends lost 6 bases and 6 bases, in that order; junction bases with no gene match: 5. The germline CDR1 and CDR2 sequences are SNHLY and FYNNEI.

V usage is TRBV20-1 and J usage is TRBJ1-2; 7 bases are shared with TRBD1. The CDR3 is 16 amino acids. With 5 bases clipped from V and 0 bases from J, the junction kept 12 bases outside the gene matches. The germline V gene encodes CDR1 DFQATT and CDR2 SNEGSKA (reference sequence). The CDR3 coding sequence is TGCAGTGCTCACGGACAGGTCAGGGGAGCTAACTATGGCTACACCTTC. Protein sequence: CSAHGQVRGANYGYTF.

The CDR3 coding sequence is TGTGCCAGCAGTTACGGGACAGCGAACACCGGGGAGCTGTTTTTT. Protein product: CASSYGTANTGELFF. This chain uses TRBV6-5 with TRBJ2-2, with TRBD1 matching over 7 bases. The CDR3 runs to 15 residues. Germline V gives CDR1 MNHEY, CDR2 SVGAGI. Trimming took 2 bases from V and 0 from J; bases not matched to a gene: 0.